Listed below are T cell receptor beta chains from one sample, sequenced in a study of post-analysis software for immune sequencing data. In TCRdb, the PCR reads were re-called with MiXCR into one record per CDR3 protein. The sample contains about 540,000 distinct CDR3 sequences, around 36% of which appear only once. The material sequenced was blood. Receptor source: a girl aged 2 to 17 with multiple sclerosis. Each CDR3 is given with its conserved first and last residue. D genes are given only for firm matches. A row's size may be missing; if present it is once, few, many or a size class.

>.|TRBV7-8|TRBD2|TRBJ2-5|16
TGTGCCAGCAGCTTAGCGGGACTAGCGGTTCAAGAGACCCAGTACTTC
CASSLAGLAVQETQYF
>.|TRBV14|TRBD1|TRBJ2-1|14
TGTGCCAGCAGTTCCTGGACAGGGGGCGCTGAGCAGTTCTTC
CASSSWTGGAEQFF
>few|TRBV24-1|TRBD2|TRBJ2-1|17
TGTGCCACCAGTGATCCCATCGCAGCGGGGGGCCTCAATGAGCAGTTCTTC
CATSDPIAAGGLNEQFF
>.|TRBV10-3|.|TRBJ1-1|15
TGTGCCATCAGTGAGTTGAGGGGGGGAAACACTGAAGCTTTCTTT
CAISELRGGNTEAFF
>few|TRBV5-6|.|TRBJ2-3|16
TGTGCCAGCAGCTTAATTAGGCAGGGGTCCACAGATACGCAGTATTTT
CASSLIRQGSTDTQYF
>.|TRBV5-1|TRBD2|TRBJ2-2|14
TGCGCCAGCACCTCTAGCGGGAACACCGGGGAGCTGTTTTTT
CASTSSGNTGELFF
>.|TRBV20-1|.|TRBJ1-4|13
TGCAGTGCTAGACAGGGATTTAATGAAAAACTGTTTTTT
CSARQGFNEKLFF
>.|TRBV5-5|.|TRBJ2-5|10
TGTGCCAGTCCCGAAGAGACCCAGTACTTC
CASPEETQYF
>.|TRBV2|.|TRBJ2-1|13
TGTGCCAGCTGCTTGCGTGGGGGCGGTGAGCAGTTCTTC
CASCLRGGGEQFF
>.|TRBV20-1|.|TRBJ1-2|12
TGCAGTGCTAGAGGGGCAGGAAATGGCTACGCCTTC
CSARGAGNGYAF
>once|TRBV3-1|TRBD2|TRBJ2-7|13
TGTGCCAGCAACCAAGGAGCGGGGGGCGAGCAGTACTTC
CASNQGAGGEQYF
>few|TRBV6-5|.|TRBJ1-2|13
TGTGCCAGCAGTAACCCCCCGCCTAGTGGCTACACCTTC
CASSNPPPSGYTF
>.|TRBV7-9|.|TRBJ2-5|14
TGTGCCAACAGCTCTTGGACAGTCCAAGAGACCCAGTACTTC
CANSSWTVQETQYF
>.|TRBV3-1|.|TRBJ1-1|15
TGTGCCAGCAGCCAAGATCATGGGATCGCGACTGAAGCTTTCTTT
CASSQDHGIATEAFF
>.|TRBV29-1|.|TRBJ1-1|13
TGCAGCGTTGAAGACGTTCCTGACAGTGAAGCTTTCTTT
CSVEDVPDSEAFF
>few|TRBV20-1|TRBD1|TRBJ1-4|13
TGCAGTGCTACCTCGACAGGGGCTGAAAAACTGTTTTTT
CSATSTGAEKLFF